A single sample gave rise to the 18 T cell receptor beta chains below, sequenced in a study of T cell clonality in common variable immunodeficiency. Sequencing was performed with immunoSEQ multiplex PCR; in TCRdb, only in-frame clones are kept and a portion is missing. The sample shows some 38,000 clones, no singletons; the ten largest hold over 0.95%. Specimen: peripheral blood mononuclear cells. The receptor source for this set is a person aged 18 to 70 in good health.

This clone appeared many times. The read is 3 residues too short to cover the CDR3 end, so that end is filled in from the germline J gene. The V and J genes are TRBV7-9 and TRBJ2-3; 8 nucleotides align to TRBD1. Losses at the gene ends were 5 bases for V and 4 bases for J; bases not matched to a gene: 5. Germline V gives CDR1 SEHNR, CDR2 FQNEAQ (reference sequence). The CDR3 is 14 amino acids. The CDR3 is CASSLLDRADTQYF. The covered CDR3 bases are TGTGCCAGCAGCCTATTGGACAGGGCAGATACG. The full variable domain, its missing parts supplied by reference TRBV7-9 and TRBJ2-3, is DTGVSQNPRHKITKRGQNVTFRCDPISEHNRLYWYRQTLGQGPEFLTYFQNEAQLEKSRLLSDRFSAERPKGSFSTLEIQRTEQGDSAMYLCASSLLDRADTQYFGPGTRLTVL.

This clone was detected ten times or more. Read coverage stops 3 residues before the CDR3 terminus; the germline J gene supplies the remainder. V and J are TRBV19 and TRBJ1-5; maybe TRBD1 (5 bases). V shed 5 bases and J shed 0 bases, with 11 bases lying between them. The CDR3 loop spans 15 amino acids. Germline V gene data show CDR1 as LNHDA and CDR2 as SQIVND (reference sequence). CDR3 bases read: TGTGCCAGTAGTTTAACAGGATATAGCAATCAGCCC. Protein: CASSLTGYSNQP. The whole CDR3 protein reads CASSLTGYSNQPQHF.

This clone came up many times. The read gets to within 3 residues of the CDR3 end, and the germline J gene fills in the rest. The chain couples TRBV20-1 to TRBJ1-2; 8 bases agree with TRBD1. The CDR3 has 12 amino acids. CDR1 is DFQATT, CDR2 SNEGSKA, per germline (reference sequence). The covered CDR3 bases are TGCAGTGCTAGGAAACAGGGGGAAGGC. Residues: CSARKQGEG. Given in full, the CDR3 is CSARKQGEGYTF.

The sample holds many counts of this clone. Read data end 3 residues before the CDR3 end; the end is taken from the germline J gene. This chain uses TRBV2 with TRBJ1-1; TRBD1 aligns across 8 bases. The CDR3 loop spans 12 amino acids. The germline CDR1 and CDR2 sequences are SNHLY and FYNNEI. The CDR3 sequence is CASSAQGASAFF. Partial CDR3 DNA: TGTGCCAGCAGTGCCCAGGGGGCGTCG.

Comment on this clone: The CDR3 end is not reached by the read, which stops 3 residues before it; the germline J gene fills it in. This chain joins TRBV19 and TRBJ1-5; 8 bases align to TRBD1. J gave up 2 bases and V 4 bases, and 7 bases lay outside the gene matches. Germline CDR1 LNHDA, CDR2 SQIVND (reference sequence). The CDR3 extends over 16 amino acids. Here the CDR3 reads CASSTLTGQGNQPQHF. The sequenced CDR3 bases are TGTGCCAGTAGTACATTAACGGGACAGGGCAATCAGCCC.

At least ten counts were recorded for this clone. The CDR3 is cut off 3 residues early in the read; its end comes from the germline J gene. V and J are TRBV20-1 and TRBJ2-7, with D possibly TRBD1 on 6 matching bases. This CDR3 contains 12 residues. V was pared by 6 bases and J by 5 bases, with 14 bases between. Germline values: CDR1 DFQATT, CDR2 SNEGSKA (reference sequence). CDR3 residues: CSARDTANEQYF. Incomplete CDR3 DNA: TGCAGTGCCAGGGACACCGCCAACGAG.

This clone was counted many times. CDR3: CASSQGQETQYF. The part of the CDR3 DNA that was read is TGTGCCAGCAGCCAGGGCCAAGAGACC. The rearrangement joins TRBV5-4 to TRBJ2-5, with D perhaps matching TRBD1 (5 bases). The CDR3 end is not reached by the read, which stops 3 residues before it; the germline J gene fills it in. Trimming pared 4 bases from V and 1 base from J, leaving 5 bases between. Germline CDR1 and CDR2: SGHNT and YYREEE (reference sequence). The CDR3 spans 12 residues.

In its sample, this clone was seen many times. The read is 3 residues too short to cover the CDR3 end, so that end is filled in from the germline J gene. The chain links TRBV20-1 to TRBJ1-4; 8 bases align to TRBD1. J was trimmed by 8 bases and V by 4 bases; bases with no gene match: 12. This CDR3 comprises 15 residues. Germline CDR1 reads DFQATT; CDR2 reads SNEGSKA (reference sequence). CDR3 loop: CSATTLGQAGEKLFF. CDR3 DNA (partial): TGCAGTGCTACCACCCTGGGACAGGCAGGCGAAAAA.

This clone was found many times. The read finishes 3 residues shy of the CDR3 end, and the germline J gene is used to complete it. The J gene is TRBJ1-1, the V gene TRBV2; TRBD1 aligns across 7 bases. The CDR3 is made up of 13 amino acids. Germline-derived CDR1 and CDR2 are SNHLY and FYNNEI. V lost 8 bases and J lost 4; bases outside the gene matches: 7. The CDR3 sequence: CASGGQVSTEAFF. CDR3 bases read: TGTGCCAGCGGTGGACAGGTATCCACTGAA.

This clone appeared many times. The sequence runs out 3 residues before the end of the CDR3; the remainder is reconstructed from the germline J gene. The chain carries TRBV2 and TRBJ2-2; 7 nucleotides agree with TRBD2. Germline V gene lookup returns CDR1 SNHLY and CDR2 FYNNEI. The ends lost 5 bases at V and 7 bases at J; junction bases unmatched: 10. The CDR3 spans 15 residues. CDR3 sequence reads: CASSQMELAVGELFF. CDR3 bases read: TGTGCCAGCAGTCAGATGGAGCTAGCGGTCGGGGAG.

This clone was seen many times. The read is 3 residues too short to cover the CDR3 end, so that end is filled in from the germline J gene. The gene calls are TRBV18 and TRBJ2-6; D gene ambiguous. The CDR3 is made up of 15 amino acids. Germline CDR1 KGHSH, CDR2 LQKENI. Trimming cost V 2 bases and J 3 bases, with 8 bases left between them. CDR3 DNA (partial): TGTGCCAGCTCACCATTTCCGGTTGGGGCCAACGTC. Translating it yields CASSPFPVGANV. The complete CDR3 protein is CASSPFPVGANVLTF.

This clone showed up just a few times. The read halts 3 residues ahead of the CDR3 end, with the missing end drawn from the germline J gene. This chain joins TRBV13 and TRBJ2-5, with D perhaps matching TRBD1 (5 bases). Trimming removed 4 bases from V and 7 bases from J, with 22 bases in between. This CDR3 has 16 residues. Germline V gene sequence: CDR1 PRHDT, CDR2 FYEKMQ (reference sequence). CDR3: CASSSTTASYGRTQYF. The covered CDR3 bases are TGTGCCAGCAGCTCGACGACAGCATCGTATGGTAGGACC.

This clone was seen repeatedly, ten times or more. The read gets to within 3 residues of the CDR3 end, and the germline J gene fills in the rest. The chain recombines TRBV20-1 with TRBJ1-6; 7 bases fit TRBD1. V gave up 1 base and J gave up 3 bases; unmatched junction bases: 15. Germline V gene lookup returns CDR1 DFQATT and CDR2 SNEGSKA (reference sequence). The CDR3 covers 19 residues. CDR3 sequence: CSARAQTGTEAIYNSPLHF. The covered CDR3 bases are TGCAGTGCTAGAGCTCAAACCGGGACAGAGGCCATCTATAATTCACCC.

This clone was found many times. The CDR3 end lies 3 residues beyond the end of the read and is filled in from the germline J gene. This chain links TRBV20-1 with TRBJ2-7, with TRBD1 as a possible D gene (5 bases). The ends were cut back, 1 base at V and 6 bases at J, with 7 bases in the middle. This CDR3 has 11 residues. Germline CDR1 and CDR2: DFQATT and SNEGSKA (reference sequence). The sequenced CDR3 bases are TGCAGTGCTAGAGGGGGCATCGAG. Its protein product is CSARGGIE. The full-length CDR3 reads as CSARGGIEQYF.

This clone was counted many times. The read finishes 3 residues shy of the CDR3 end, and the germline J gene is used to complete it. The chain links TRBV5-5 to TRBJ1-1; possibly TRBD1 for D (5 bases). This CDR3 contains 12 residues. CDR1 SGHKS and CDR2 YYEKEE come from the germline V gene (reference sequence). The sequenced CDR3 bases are TGTGCCAGCAGCTTTTTGACAGCCGAA. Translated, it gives CASSFLTAE. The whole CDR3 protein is CASSFLTAEAFF.

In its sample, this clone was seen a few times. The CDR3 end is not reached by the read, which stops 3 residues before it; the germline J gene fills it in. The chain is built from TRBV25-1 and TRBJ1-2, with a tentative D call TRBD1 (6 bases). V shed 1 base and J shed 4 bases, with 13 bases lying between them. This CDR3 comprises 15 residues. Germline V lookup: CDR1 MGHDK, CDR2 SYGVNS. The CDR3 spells CASSEWVDRGYGYTF. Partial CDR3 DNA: TGTGCCAGCAGTGAATGGGTGGACAGAGGCTATGGC.

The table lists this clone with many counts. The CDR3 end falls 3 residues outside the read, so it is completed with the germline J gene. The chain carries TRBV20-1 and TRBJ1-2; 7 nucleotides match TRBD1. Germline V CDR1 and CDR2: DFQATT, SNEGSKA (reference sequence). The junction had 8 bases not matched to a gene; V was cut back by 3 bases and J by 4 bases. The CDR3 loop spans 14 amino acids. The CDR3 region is CSARAGTDFYGYTF. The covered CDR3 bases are TGCAGTGCTAGGGCCGGGACAGATTTCTATGGC.

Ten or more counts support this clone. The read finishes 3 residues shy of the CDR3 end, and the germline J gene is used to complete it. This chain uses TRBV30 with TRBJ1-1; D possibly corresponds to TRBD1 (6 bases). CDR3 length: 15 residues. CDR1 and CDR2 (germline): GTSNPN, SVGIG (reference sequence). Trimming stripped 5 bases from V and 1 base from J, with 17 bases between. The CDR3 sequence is CAWDNGGGANTEAFF. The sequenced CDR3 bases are TGTGCCTGGGATAACGGTGGGGGGGCGAACACTGAA.